This TCR beta chain was captured in a study of Ad26.COV2.S vaccination and SARS-CoV-2 variants. Germline loops: CDR1 MGHRA, CDR2 YSYEKL. The CDR3 consists of 16 residues. V shed 3 bases, J shed 2 bases, and the junction held 3 bases outside the gene matches. The repertoire was sequenced with immunoSEQ multiplex PCR; TCRdb's copy has only in-frame clones and lacks some. The data contain about 680,000 clones, approximately 88% of them singletons. Treatment meaning: around 19 received Ad26.COV2.S at low or high dose, single or two shots; roughly five received placebo; per-sample allocation not given. The samples date from day 63 after the first vaccine or placebo injection.

The source material was peripheral blood, sampled in a trial of Ad26.COV2.S vaccine versus placebo. This sequence was found in a person aged 18-60 years who received the Ad26.COV2.S COVID-19 vaccine or a placebo. The genes are TRBV4-1 and TRBJ2-2, with 10 bases lining up with TRBD2. For the CDR3, the DNA is TGCGCCAGCAGCCAGATAGCGGGGGGAAACACCGGGGAGCTGTTTTTT. Its translation is CASSQIAGGNTGELFF.